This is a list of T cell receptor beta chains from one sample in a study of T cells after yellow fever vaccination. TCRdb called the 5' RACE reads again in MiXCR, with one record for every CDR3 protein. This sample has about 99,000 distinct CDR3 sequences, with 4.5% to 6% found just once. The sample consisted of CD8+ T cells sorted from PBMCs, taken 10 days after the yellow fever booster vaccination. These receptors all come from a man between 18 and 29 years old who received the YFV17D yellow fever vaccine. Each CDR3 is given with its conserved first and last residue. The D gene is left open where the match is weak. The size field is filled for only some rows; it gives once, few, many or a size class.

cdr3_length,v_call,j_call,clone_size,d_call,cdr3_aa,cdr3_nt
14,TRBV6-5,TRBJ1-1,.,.,CASSYSGEYTEAFF,TGTGCCAGCAGTTACTCCGGGGAATACACTGAAGCTTTCTTT
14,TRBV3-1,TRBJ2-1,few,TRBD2,CASKAGGGNNEQFF,TGTGCCAGCAAAGCGGGGGGAGGCAACAATGAGCAGTTCTTC
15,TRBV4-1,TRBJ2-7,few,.,CASSQDLAEPYEQYF,TGCGCCAGCAGCCAAGATCTGGCAGAGCCCTACGAGCAGTACTTC
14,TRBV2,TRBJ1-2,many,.,CASSEGVRGYGYTF,TGTGCCAGCAGTGAAGGAGTCAGGGGCTATGGCTACACCTTC
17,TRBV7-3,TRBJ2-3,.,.,CASSLEGGGPYTDTQYF,TGTGCCAGCAGCTTAGAAGGCGGAGGGCCCTACACAGATACGCAGTATTTT
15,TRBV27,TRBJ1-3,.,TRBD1,CASNPGQGSGNTIYF,TGTGCCAGCAATCCGGGACAGGGGTCTGGAAACACCATATATTTT
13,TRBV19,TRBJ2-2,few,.,CASSISLAGELFF,TGTGCCAGTAGTATATCTCTGGCCGGGGAGCTGTTTTTT
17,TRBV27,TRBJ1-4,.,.,CASSFLPSPTTNEKLFF,TGTGCCAGCAGTTTCCTCCCGAGCCCGACAACTAATGAAAAACTGTTTTTT
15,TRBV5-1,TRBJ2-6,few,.,CASSEDGSGANVLTF,TGCGCCAGCAGCGAGGACGGGTCTGGGGCCAACGTCCTGACTTTC
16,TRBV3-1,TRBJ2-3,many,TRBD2,CASSQEASGSTDTQYF,TGTGCCAGCAGCCAAGAAGCTAGCGGGAGCACAGATACGCAGTATTTT
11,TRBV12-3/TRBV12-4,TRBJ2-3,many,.,CASSLLDTQYF,TGTGCCAGCAGTTTGTTAGATACGCAGTATTTT
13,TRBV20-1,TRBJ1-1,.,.,CSARDIRGPEAFF,TGCAGTGCTAGAGATATTCGAGGCCCCGAAGCTTTCTTT
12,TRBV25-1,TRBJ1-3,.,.,CASSEVGNTIYF,TGTGCCAGCAGTGAGGTTGGAAACACCATATATTTT
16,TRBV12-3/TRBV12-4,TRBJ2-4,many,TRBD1,CASSTKQGIEGNIQYF,TGTGCCAGCAGTACCAAACAGGGGATTGAGGGAAACATTCAGTACTTC
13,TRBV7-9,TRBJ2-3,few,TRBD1,CASSPKGQGLGYF,TGTGCCAGCAGCCCTAAGGGACAGGGGCTTGGGTATTTT
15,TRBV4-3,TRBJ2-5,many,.,CASSQERSDQETQYF,TGCGCCAGCAGCCAAGAAAGGTCCGATCAAGAGACCCAGTACTTC
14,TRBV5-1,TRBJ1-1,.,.,CASSERVGNTEAFF,TGCGCCAGCAGCGAAAGAGTGGGGAACACTGAAGCTTTCTTT
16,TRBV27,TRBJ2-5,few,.,CASSLSPSLLAETQYF,TGTGCCAGCAGTTTATCACCCTCGTTACTCGCAGAGACCCAGTACTTC
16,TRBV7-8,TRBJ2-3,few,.,CASSLVRVGSTDTQYF,TGTGCCAGCAGCTTAGTACGAGTGGGGTCCACAGATACGCAGTATTTT
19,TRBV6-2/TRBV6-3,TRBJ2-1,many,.,CASIRDSQGLRSSYNEQFF,TGTGCCAGCATACGGGATAGTCAGGGGCTTAGGAGCTCCTACAATGAGCAGTTCTTC